This T cell receptor (beta chain) emerged from a study of regulatory T cells in long-lasting Graves disease. General study points: Sampling was limited to peripheral blood rather than thyroid tissue. Repertoires from persistent disease leaned toward TRBV28, TRBJ1-2 and TRBJ2-5.

Both iRepertoire HTBI primers and Arm-PCR of CDR3 regions were used to build the TCR beta libraries. TCRdb re-called the multiplex PCR reads with MiXCR, one entry per CDR3 protein. The repertoire includes about 440,000 distinct CDR3 sequences, 15% of them detected once, and approximately 16% sits in the top ten. Trimming removed 0 bases at V and 5 bases at J, with 16 bases between. Germline V gene data show CDR1 as DFQATT and CDR2 as SNEGSKA (reference sequence). This CDR3 comprises 15 residues. Time point here: newly diagnosed GD, antithyroid drugs for less than 3 months. TCR sequences were obtained from RNA taken from PBMCs. In its sample, this clonotype was seen a few times. Its antigen is as yet unknown. The sample was also reused in another study, on T cells in Graves' hyperthyroidism and ophthalmopathy. As that report states: Newly diagnosed hyperthyroidism patients aged 18 to 65 years had disease lasting under 2 months. An initial round of RT-PCR targeting the TCR CDR3 relied on the HTBI primer set.

The TCR comes from a young woman with Graves disease. The chain employs TRBV20-1 and TRBJ1-2; perhaps TRBD1 as D (5 bases). The specimen comprised peripheral blood mononuclear cells (PBMCs), sampled at new diagnosis, from a patient treated with antithyroid drugs. CDR3 sequence reads: CSAREGWGSRYGYTF. The CDR3 DNA follows: TGCAGTGCTAGAGAGGGGTGGGGGAGCCGTTATGGCTACACCTTC.